A single sample is the source of the 29 T cell receptor beta chains below, sequenced in a study of OX40 agonist ivuxolimab in advanced cancers. Sequencing used immunoSEQ multiplex PCR; TCRdb keeps in-frame clones, though not all of them. The sample lists roughly 23,000 clones, roughly 84% occurring once. The specimen was CD4+ or CD8+ T cells sorted from blood, collected in a trial of the OX40 agonist ivuxolimab. The receptors originated from an adult with an advanced solid tumor such as melanoma, head and neck, liver or kidney cancer.

This clone was counted between two and nine times. The gene calls are TRBV28 and TRBJ2-1, with D perhaps matching TRBD2 (6 bases). The CDR3 is 16 amino acids. Germline assignment: CDR1 MDHEN and CDR2 SYDVKM. The V end lost 2 bases, the J end lost 4 bases, and 15 bases lay between the germline ends. This CDR3 is CASSLLGGAAYNEQFF. The CDR3 coding sequence is TGTGCCAGCAGTTTACTGGGCGGGGCCGCGTACAATGAGCAGTTCTTC.

The chain links TRBV5-1 to TRBJ2-7; 8 nucleotides match TRBD1. Germline V gene sequence: CDR1 SGHRS, CDR2 YFSETQ. The CDR3 extends over 16 amino acids. The ends lost 3 bases at V and 2 bases at J; junction bases unmatched: 10. Here the CDR3 reads CASSWPGTGDPYEQYF. The CDR3 nucleotides read TGCGCCAGCAGCTGGCCCGGGACAGGTGACCCCTACGAGCAGTACTTC.

J is TRBJ2-7 and V is TRBV5-1, with 11 positions matching TRBD2. The V gene end was trimmed by 0 bases and the J gene end by 5 bases; junction bases not matched to a gene: 7. Germline lookup yields CDR1 SGHRS and CDR2 YFSETQ. CDR3 size: 16 residues. Written as DNA, the CDR3 is TGCGCCAGCAGCTTGGGACTAGCGGGGTTATTCGACGAGCAGTACTTC. Amino acid sequence: CASSLGLAGLFDEQYF. Filled out from reference TRBV5-1 and TRBJ2-7, the complete variable domain reads KAGVTQTPRYLIKTRGQQVTLSCSPISGHRSVSWYQQTPGQGLQFLFEYFSETQRNKGNFPGRFSGRQFSNSRSEMNVSTLELGDSALYLCASSLGLAGLFDEQYFGPGTRLTVT.

The chain has TRBV7-9 and TRBJ2-7; 7 nucleotides line up with TRBD1. J gave up 5 bases and V 5 bases, and 6 bases lay outside the gene matches. Germline loops: CDR1 SEHNR, CDR2 FQNEAQ (reference sequence). This CDR3 has 13 amino acids. In nucleotides, the CDR3 is TGTGCCAGCAGCCCGACAGGGAAGAACGAGCAGTACTTC. Encoded protein: CASSPTGKNEQYF. Full variable domain (missing parts from reference TRBV7-9 and TRBJ2-7): DTGVSQNPRHKITKRGQNVTFRCDPISEHNRLYWYRQTLGQGPEFLTYFQNEAQLEKSRLLSDRFSAERPKGSFSTLEIQRTEQGDSAMYLCASSPTGKNEQYFGPGTRLTVT.

The genes are TRBV29-1 and TRBJ2-1; no clear D. The CDR3 length is 10 residues. Deletions cut 3 bases from V and 8 bases from J, with 5 bases between. The V gene's germline CDR1 is SQVTM and CDR2 ANQGSEA. The CDR3 protein is CSVEAHEQFF. The DNA of the CDR3 is TGCAGCGTTGAGGCGCATGAGCAGTTCTTC.

The genes are TRBV30 and TRBJ1-2; no firm D call. CDR1 and CDR2 from the germline V gene are GTSNPN and SVGIG (reference sequence). The CDR3 contains 13 residues. V lost 1 base to trimming and J lost 3 bases, with 9 bases between them. CDR3 bases: TGTGCCTGGAGTGACCGGACCTACTATGGCTACACCTTC. Amino acids: CAWSDRTYYGYTF.

This clone has a single count. V and J are TRBV19 and TRBJ2-7, with a tentative D call TRBD1 (5 bases). The CDR3 loop spans 15 amino acids. The V end lost 1 base, the J end lost 2 bases, and 12 bases lay between the germline ends. CDR1 is LNHDA, CDR2 SQIVND, per germline (reference sequence). CDR3: CASSIGPGPTYEQYF. CDR3 DNA sequence: TGTGCCAGTAGTATAGGGCCAGGGCCCACCTACGAGCAGTACTTC.

The rearrangement links TRBV14 to TRBJ1-4, with a tentative D call TRBD1 (5 bases). Between the trimmed V and J ends, which lost 1 base and 7 bases, there was a span of 13 bases. Germline V gene lookup returns CDR1 SGHDN and CDR2 FVKESK. The CDR3 has 15 residues. The CDR3 nucleotides read TGTGCCAGCAGCCAAGGAGGGGAGGGAGGTGAAAAACTGTTTTTT. It is translated as CASSQGGEGGEKLFF. The full variable domain, with the rest looked up from reference TRBV14 and TRBJ1-4, is EAGVTQFPSHSVIEKGQTVTLRCDPISGHDNLYWYRRVMGKEIKFLLHFVKESKQDESGMPNNRFLAERTGGTYSTLKVQPAELEDSGVYFCASSQGGEGGEKLFFGSGTQLSVL.

The chain combines TRBV27 with TRBJ1-5; D gene uncertain. The CDR3 spans 12 residues. In germline, CDR1 is MNHEY, CDR2 SMNVEV (reference sequence). Trimming shortened V by 4 bases and J by 5 bases, and 6 bases separated the two germline ends. Here the CDR3 reads CASSSGYQPQHF. As DNA, the CDR3 is TGTGCCAGCAGTTCCGGATATCAGCCCCAGCATTTT.

The rearrangement joins TRBV19 to TRBJ2-7; TRBD1 is a possible D gene (7 bases). V lost 5 bases and J lost 4, with 9 bases in between. CDR3 length: 12 residues. Germline loops: CDR1 LNHDA, CDR2 SQIVND (reference sequence). The CDR3 DNA reads as TGTGCCAGTAGTCCAGGGGGGTACGAGCAGTACTTC. Amino acids: CASSPGGYEQYF.

The gene calls are TRBV6-5 and TRBJ2-3; D not resolved. This CDR3 region has 12 residues. Trimming shortened V by 6 bases and J by 4 bases, and 8 bases separated the two germline ends. Germline values: CDR1 MNHEY, CDR2 SVGAGI. This CDR3 is CASRTRADTQYF. Written as DNA, the CDR3 is TGTGCCAGCAGAACCCGGGCAGATACGCAGTATTTT.

A single count supports this clone. The J gene is TRBJ1-2, the V gene TRBV6-1, with D possibly being TRBD1 (5 bases). Trimming left V 0 bases short and J 5 bases short, with 10 bases between. CDR3 size: 14 residues. In germline, CDR1 is MNHNS, CDR2 SASEGT. In DNA form, the CDR3 reads TGTGCCAGCAGTGAAGCCGGGGGGGGTTATGGCTACACCTTC. It yields the protein CASSEAGGGYGYTF.

The chain joins TRBV18 to TRBJ2-5; weak D call: TRBD2 (5 bases). From germline, CDR1 is KGHSH and CDR2 LQKENI. V was shortened by 8 bases and J by 5 bases, with 9 bases between the two germline ends. The CDR3 is 11 amino acids. This CDR3 is CASPRGETQYF. The DNA for the CDR3 is TGTGCCAGCCCTCGAGGGGAGACCCAGTACTTC.

This clone appeared many times. The rearrangement joins TRBV13 to TRBJ2-3; 7 bases are a match to TRBD1. Per the germline V gene, CDR1 is PRHDT and CDR2 is FYEKMQ (reference sequence). The CDR3 has 16 amino acids. With 1 base clipped from V and 0 bases from J, the junction kept 4 bases outside the gene matches. The CDR3 is CASSLVTGPSTDTQYF. The CDR3 DNA reads TGTGCCAGCAGCTTAGTGACAGGGCCTAGCACAGATACGCAGTATTTT.

This clone was seen a single time. The chain uses TRBV6-4 and TRBJ2-3, with no clear D. V lost 3 bases, J lost 3 bases, and 7 bases lay in between. Germline V gene data show CDR1 as MRHNA and CDR2 as SNTAGT. The CDR3 has 13 residues. The CDR3 spells CASSEYRTDTQYF. The CDR3 DNA reads TGTGCCAGCAGTGAATACAGAACAGATACGCAGTATTTT.

J is TRBJ2-1 and V is TRBV5-6; 10 nucleotides line up with TRBD1. V was clipped by 7 bases and J by 9 bases; unmatched bases: 10. The CDR3 is made up of 14 amino acids. CDR1 and CDR2 from the germline V gene are SGHDT and YYEEEE. DNA for the CDR3: TGTGCCAGCGCACCGGGACAGGGGTTCACTGAGCAGTTCTTC. Amino acid sequence: CASAPGQGFTEQFF.

This chain connects TRBV7-9 to TRBJ2-7; D not resolved. Trimming took 4 bases from V and 5 from J, leaving 6 bases between them. The CDR3 runs 11 residues. CDR1 is SEHNR and CDR2 is FQNEAQ in the germline V gene (reference sequence). In DNA form, the CDR3 reads TGTGCCAGCAGCTCGCGGCACGAGCAGTACTTC. It is translated as CASSSRHEQYF.

The chain links TRBV9 to TRBJ2-3; D gene ambiguous. This CDR3 has 16 amino acids. Trimming pared 0 bases from V and 5 bases from J, leaving 16 bases between. Germline V gene data show CDR1 as SGDLS and CDR2 as YYNGEE. The CDR3 region is CASSVGPGPLRDTQYF. The CDR3 nucleotides are TGTGCCAGCAGCGTAGGCCCTGGCCCATTGAGAGATACGCAGTATTTT.

In this sample, this clone turned up a few times. The rearrangement links TRBV5-6 to TRBJ2-1; D not resolved. V shed 0 bases and J shed 0 bases, with 7 bases lying between them. The CDR3 spans 15 residues. Germline V lookup: CDR1 SGHDT, CDR2 YYEEEE. Here the CDR3 DNA reads TGTGCCAGCAGCTTGGGAGGAAACTCCTACAATGAGCAGTTCTTC. This gives the protein CASSLGGNSYNEQFF.

The V and J genes are TRBV4-2 and TRBJ2-7; possible D gene TRBD1, 6 bases. The V end was cut by 5 bases, the J end by 0 bases, with 14 bases between. This CDR3 is built from 15 residues. In germline, CDR1 is LGHNA, CDR2 YNFKEQ. In DNA, the CDR3 is TGTGCCAGCAGCTTGGGGCAGGGGCGCTCCTACGAGCAGTACTTC. Translation: CASSLGQGRSYEQYF.

J is TRBJ1-1 and V is TRBV19; TRBD1 matches at 11 bases. The CDR3 length is 17 residues. Germline-derived CDR1 and CDR2 are LNHDA and SQIVND (reference sequence). After removal of 6 bases from V and 0 bases from J, the junction contained 9 bases not matched to a gene. The CDR3 bases are TGTGCCAGTAGCCACTTGGGACAGGGGGTGATGAACACTGAAGCTTTCTTT. This encodes CASSHLGQGVMNTEAFF.

Ten or more counts support this clone. CDR3 nucleotide sequence: TGTGCCAGCAGTTACTCGTTACTAGGGGGCGTGGAGACCCAGTACTTC. Residues: CASSYSLLGGVETQYF. The rearrangement links TRBV6-5 to TRBJ2-5, with 7 bases matching TRBD1. The CDR3 extends over 16 amino acids. J was trimmed by 5 bases and V by 0 bases; bases with no gene match: 9. Germline CDR1 reads MNHEY; CDR2 reads SVGAGI.

The V gene is TRBV7-2, the J gene TRBJ1-4; weak D call: TRBD1 (5 bases). The CDR3 consists of 12 residues. Germline V gene lookup returns CDR1 SGHTA and CDR2 FQGNSA. Trimming took off 5 bases at V and 12 bases at J, with 13 bases between the two ends. As DNA, the CDR3 is TGTGCCAGCAGCCCGGGGGGGGTGGAACTGTTTTTT. This codes for CASSPGGVELFF.

The V gene is TRBV6-1, the J gene TRBJ2-5, with no clear D. The J call is uncertain, as TRBJ2-7 better fits the DNA end. This CDR3 has 15 amino acids. Germline CDR1 is MNHNS and CDR2 is SASEGT. The CDR3 spells CASSELTVSSYEQYF. Here the CDR3 DNA reads TGTGCCAGCAGTGAACTCACAGTCAGCTCCTACGAGCAGTACTTC.

The chain carries TRBV4-1 and TRBJ2-7; possibly TRBD2 for D (5 bases). This CDR3 spans 14 amino acids. The V gene's germline CDR1 is MGHRA and CDR2 YSYEKL. Trimming shortened V by 1 base and J by 2 bases, and 9 bases separated the two germline ends. The CDR3 is CASSQVPGTYEQYF. The DNA of the CDR3 is TGCGCCAGCAGCCAAGTGCCCGGGACCTACGAGCAGTACTTC.

This clone was recorded only once. The genes are TRBV9 and TRBJ2-2; a weak D match, TRBD1 (6 bases). There are 18 residues in the CDR3. The V end lost 1 base, the J end lost 2 bases, and 18 bases lay between the germline ends. CDR1 SGDLS and CDR2 YYNGEE come from the germline V gene. This CDR3 reads CASSVTPRTAYNTGELFF. The DNA of the CDR3 is TGTGCCAGCAGCGTAACCCCGAGGACAGCCTACAACACCGGGGAGCTGTTTTTT.

V gene TRBV6-5 combines with J gene TRBJ1-1, with 9 positions matching TRBD1. This CDR3 has 12 amino acids. V dropped 6 bases and J dropped 11; count of bases not matched to a gene: 7. CDR1 MNHEY and CDR2 SVGAGI come from the germline V gene. The CDR3 DNA reads TGTGCCAGCAGGCGGACAGGGGAGTTCGCTTTCTTT. This gives the protein CASRRTGEFAFF.

J is TRBJ1-2 and V is TRBV7-7; D is uncertain. Looked up from germline, CDR1 is SSHAT and CDR2 is FNYEAQ (reference sequence). V lost 5 bases and J 3 bases, leaving 7 bases between the germline ends. The CDR3 is made up of 12 amino acids. CDR3 residues: CASSPNDYGYTF. The CDR3, as DNA: TGTGCCAGCAGCCCAAATGACTATGGCTACACCTTC.

This chain joins TRBV18 and TRBJ2-5; 12 nucleotides line up with TRBD2. The trim removed 3 bases at V and 5 bases at J, leaving 10 bases unmatched. The CDR3 covers 17 residues. The V gene's germline CDR1 is KGHSH and CDR2 LQKENI. The CDR3 loop is CASSPSSGGADGETQYF. The CDR3 DNA sequence: TGTGCCAGCTCACCTTCTAGCGGGGGGGCCGATGGCGAGACCCAGTACTTC.